The present T cell receptor (beta chain) was sequenced within a study of memory CD4+ T cells and cytomegalovirus serostatus. CDR3 length equals 13 residues. Looked up from germline, CDR1 is MNHGY and CDR2 is SVAAGI. Trimming removed 4 bases at V and 3 bases at J, with 6 bases between. The sort gate was single viable CD3+CD4+CD8-CD45RO+ cells for memory CD4+ T cells. The method was immunoSEQ multiplex PCR; TCRdb's version includes in-frame clones alone and lacks a portion of them. The sample gives around 53,000 clones, 80% to 85% of which show up once; about 1.5% is in the top ten. The sequence derives from an adult in good health and CMV-seropositive. This chain connects TRBV6-9 to TRBJ2-2; possibly TRBD1 for D (5 bases). Sample: memory CD4+ T cells from blood. This CDR3 is CASSFRDTGELFF. The DNA for the CDR3 is TGTGCCAGCAGTTTCAGGGACACCGGGGAGCTGTTTTTT.